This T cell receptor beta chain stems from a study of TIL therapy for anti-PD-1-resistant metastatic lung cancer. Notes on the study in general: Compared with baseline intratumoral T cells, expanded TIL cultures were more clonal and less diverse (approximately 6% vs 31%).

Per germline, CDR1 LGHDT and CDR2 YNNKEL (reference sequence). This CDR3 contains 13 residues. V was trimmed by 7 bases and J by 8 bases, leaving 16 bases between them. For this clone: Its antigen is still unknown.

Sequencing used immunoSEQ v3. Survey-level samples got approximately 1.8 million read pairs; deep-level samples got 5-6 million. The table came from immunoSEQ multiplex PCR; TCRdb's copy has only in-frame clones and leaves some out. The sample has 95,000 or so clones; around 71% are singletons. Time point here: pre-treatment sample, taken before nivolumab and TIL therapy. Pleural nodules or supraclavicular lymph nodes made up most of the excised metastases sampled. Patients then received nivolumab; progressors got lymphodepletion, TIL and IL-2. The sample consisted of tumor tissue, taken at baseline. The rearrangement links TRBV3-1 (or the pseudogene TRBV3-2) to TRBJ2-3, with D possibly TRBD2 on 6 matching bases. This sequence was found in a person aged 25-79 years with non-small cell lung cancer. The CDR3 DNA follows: TGTGCCAGCAACTCGGGGACTGGGATTACGCAGTATTTT. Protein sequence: CASNSGTGITQYF.